This T cell receptor (beta chain) was captured by sequencing in a study of blood T cell repertoires in COVID-19. The overall study: Donors in the United States, Italy and Spain gave samples during acute or convalescent COVID-19. From T cells, B-cell-depleted T cells, or PBMCs came the material, which was cDNA or gDNA.

The CDR3 runs to 13 residues. Germline CDR1 is LGHNT and CDR2 is FRNRAP. V lost 1 base to trimming and J lost 8 bases, with 11 bases between them. Original analysis: Reference gene primers were amplified, and this amplification served to estimate nucleated cell counts. The data were produced by immunoSEQ multiplex PCR, yet TCRdb's version contains in-frame clones alone and is incomplete. V, J and clone size are those of that table, while D and trimming were read from the DNA. Among hundreds of thousands of clones listed, about 87% were seen once. Seattle-derived patients entered the study during active infection and were followed longitudinally.

The receptor comes from a man between 18 and 35 years old with COVID-19, enrolled during active disease. Sequencing was done on a sample of peripheral blood. This chain connects TRBV12-5 to TRBJ1-2; a weak D match, TRBD1 (5 bases). CDR3 residues: CASGLAGLGGYTF. CDR3 bases: TGTGCTAGTGGTTTGGCAGGGTTGGGAGGCTACACCTTC. Combining the CDR3 with reference TRBV12-5 and TRBJ1-2 gives the whole variable domain DARVTQTPRHKVTEMGQEVTMRCQPILGHNTVFWYRQTMMQGLELLAYFRNRAPLDDSGMPKDRFSAEMPDATLATLKIQPSEPRDSAVYFCASGLAGLGGYTFGSGTRLTVV.